This TCR beta chain is from a study of T cell changes during pregnancy in multiple sclerosis. Clones were sequenced by immunoSEQ multiplex PCR, and TCRdb holds only the in-frame ones, with some missing. The profile shows 85,000 to 90,000 clones, roughly 90% of them singletons. Germline V gene sequence: CDR1 MNHEY, CDR2 SVGAGI. This CDR3 has 13 amino acids. The V end was cut by 4 bases, the J end by 3 bases, with 10 bases between. This TCR derives from a female donor in good health, enrolled as a control in a pregnancy study. This chain joins TRBV6-5 and TRBJ2-7; TRBD1 is a possible D gene (6 bases). The specimen was peripheral blood, collected in the first trimester of pregnancy. The CDR3 DNA reads as TGTGCCAGCAGTTGGAGCAGGGGCTACGAGCAGTACTTC. This encodes CASSWSRGYEQYF.